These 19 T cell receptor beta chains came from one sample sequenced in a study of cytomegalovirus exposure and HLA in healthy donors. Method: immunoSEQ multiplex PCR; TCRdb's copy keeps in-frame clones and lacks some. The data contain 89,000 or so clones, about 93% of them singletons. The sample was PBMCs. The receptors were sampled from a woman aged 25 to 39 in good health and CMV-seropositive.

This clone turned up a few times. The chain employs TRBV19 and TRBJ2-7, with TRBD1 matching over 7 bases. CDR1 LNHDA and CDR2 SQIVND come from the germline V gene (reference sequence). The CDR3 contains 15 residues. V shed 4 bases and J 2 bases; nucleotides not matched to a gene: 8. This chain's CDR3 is CASSTKTGLAYEQYF. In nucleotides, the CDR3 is TGTGCCAGTAGTACTAAGACAGGGTTGGCCTACGAGCAGTACTTC. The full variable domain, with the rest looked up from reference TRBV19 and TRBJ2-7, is DGGITQSPKYLFRKEGQNVTLSCEQNLNHDAMYWYRQDPGQGLRLIYYSQIVNDFQKGDIAEGYSVSREKKESFPLTVTSAQKNPTAFYLCASSTKTGLAYEQYFGPGTRLTVT.

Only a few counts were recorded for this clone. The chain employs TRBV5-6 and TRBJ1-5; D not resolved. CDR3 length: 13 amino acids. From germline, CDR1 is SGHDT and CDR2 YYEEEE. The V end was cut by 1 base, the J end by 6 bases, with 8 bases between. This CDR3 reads CASSLSAGQPQHF. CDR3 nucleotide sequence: TGTGCCAGCAGCTTGTCCGCCGGTCAGCCCCAGCATTTT.

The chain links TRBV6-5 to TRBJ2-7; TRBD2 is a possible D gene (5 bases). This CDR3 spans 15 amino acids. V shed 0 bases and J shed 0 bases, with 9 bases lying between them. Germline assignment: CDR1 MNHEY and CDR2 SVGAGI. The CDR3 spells CASSYSSGSSYEQYF. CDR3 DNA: TGTGCCAGCAGTTACTCCAGCGGAAGCTCCTACGAGCAGTACTTC.

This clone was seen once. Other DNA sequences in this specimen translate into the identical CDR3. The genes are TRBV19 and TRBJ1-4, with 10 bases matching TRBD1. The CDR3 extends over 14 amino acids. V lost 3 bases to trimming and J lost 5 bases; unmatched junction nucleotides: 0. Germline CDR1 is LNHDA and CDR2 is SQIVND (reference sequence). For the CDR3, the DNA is TGTGCCAGTAGTATGGGACAGGGGAATGAAAAACTGTTTTTT. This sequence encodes CASSMGQGNEKLFF.

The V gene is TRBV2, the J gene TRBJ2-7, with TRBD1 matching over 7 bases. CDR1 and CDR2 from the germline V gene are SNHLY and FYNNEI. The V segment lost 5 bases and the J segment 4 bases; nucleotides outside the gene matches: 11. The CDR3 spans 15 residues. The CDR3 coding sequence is TGTGCCAGCAGTCGAATCGACAGGGTGATTTACGAGCAGTACTTC. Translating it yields CASSRIDRVIYEQYF.

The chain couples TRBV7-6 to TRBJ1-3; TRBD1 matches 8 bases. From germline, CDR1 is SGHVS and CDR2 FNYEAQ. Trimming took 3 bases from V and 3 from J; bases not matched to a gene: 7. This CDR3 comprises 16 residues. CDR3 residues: CASSLVAGGFGNTIYF. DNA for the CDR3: TGTGCCAGCAGCTTGGTGGCAGGGGGCTTTGGAAACACCATATATTTT.

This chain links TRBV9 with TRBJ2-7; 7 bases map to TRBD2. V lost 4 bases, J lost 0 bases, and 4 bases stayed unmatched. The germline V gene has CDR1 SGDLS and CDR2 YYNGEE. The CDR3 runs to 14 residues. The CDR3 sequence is CASSPRDYSYEQYF. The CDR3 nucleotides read TGTGCCAGCAGCCCCCGGGACTACTCCTACGAGCAGTACTTC.

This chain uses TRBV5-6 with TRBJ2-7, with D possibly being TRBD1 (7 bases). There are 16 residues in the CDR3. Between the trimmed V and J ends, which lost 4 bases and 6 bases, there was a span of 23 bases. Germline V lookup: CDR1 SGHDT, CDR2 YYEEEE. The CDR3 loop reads CASSRQGERLDGEQYF. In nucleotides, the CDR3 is TGTGCCAGCAGCAGACAGGGTGAGAGACTAGACGGCGAGCAGTACTTC.

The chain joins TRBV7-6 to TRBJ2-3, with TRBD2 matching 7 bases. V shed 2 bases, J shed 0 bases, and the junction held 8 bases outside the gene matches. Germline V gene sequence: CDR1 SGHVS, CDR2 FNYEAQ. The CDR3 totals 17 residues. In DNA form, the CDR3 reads TGTGCCAGCAGCTTATCGGCGGGAGTAGCGAGCACAGATACGCAGTATTTT. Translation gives CASSLSAGVASTDTQYF.

CDR3 amino acids: CASSELGAYEQYF. The CDR3 DNA reads TGTGCCAGCAGTGAATTAGGGGCCTACGAGCAGTACTTC. The chain carries TRBV6-1 and TRBJ2-7; D might be TRBD1 (5 bases). Trimming pared 2 bases from V and 2 bases from J, leaving 7 bases between. Germline V CDR1 and CDR2: MNHNS, SASEGT. This CDR3 has 13 residues.

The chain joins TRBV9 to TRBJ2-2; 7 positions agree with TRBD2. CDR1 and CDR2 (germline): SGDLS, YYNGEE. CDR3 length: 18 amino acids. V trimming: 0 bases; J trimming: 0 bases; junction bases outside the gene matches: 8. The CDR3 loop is CASSVVASGFANTGELFF. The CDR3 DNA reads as TGTGCCAGCAGCGTAGTCGCTAGCGGATTCGCGAACACCGGGGAGCTGTTTTTT.

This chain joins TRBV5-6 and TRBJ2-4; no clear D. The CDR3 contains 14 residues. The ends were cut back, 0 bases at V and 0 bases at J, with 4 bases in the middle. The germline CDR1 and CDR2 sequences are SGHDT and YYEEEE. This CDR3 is CASSLGLAKNIQYF. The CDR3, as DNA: TGTGCCAGCAGCTTGGGGCTAGCCAAAAACATTCAGTACTTC.

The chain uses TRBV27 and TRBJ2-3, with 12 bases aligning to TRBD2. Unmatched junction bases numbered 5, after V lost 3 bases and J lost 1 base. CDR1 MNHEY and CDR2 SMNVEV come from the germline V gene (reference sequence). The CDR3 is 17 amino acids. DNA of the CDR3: TGTGCCAGCAGTTTTCTAGCGGGAGGGCCGGGCACAGATACGCAGTATTTT. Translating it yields CASSFLAGGPGTDTQYF.

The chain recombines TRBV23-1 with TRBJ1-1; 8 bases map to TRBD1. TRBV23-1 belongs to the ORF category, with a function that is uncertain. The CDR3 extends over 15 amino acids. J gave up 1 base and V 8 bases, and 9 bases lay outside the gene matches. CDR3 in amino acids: CASPKWDRRNTEAFF. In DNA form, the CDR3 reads TGCGCCAGCCCCAAATGGGACAGGCGGAACACTGAAGCTTTCTTT.

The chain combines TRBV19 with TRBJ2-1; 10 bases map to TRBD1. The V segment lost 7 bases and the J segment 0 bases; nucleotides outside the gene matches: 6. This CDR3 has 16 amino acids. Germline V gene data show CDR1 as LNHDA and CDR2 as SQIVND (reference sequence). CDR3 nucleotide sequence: TGTGCCAGTACCGACAGGGGGCAGAGCTCCTACAATGAGCAGTTCTTC. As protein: CASTDRGQSSYNEQFF. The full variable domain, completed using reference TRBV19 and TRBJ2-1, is DGGITQSPKYLFRKEGQNVTLSCEQNLNHDAMYWYRQDPGQGLRLIYYSQIVNDFQKGDIAEGYSVSREKKESFPLTVTSAQKNPTAFYLCASTDRGQSSYNEQFFGPGTRLTVL.

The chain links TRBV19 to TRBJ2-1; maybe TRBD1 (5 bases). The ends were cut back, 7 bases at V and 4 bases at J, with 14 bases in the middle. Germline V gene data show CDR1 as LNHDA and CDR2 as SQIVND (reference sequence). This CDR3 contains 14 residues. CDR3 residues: CASTYSPGYNEQFF. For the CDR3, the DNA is TGTGCCAGTACCTATAGTCCAGGGTACAATGAGCAGTTCTTC.

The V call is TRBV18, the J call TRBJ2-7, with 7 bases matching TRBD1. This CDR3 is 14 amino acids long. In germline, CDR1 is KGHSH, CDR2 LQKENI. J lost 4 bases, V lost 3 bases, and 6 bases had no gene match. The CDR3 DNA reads TGTGCCAGCTCACCGTCCGGGACAGCTTACGAGCAGTACTTC. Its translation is CASSPSGTAYEQYF. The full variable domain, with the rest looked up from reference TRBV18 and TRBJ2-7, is NAGVMQNPRHLVRRRGQEARLRCSPMKGHSHVYWYRQLPEEGLKFMVYLQKENIIDESGMPKERFSAEFPKEGPSILRIQQVVRGDSAAYFCASSPSGTAYEQYFGPGTRLTVT.

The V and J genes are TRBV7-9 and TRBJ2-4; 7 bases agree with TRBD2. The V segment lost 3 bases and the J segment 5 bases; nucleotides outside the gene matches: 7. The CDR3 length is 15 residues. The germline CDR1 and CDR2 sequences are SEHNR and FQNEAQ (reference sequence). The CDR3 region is CASSLRGGNENIQYF. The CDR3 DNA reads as TGTGCCAGCAGCTTGAGGGGAGGGAATGAAAACATTCAGTACTTC. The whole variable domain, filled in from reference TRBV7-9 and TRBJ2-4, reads DTGVSQNPRHKITKRGQNVTFRCDPISEHNRLYWYRQTLGQGPEFLTYFQNEAQLEKSRLLSDRFSAERPKGSFSTLEIQRTEQGDSAMYLCASSLRGGNENIQYFGAGTRLSVL.

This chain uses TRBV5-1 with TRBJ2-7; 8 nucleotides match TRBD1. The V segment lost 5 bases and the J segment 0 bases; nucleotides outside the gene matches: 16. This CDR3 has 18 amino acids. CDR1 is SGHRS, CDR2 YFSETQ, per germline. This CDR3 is CASRMERSGGQVSYEQYF. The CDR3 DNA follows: TGCGCCAGCAGGATGGAGCGATCAGGGGGCCAAGTCTCCTACGAGCAGTACTTC.